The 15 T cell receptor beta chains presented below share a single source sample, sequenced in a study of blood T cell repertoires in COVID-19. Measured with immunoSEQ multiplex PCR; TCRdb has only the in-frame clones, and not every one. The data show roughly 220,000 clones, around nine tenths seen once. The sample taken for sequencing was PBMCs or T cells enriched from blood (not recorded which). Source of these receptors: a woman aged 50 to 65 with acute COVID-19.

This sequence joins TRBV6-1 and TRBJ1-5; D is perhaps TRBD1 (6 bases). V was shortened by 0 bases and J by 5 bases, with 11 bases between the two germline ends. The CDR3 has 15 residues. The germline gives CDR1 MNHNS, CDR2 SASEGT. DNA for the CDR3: TGTGCCAGCAGTGAAGCGCAGGCAGGGGATCAGCCCCAGCATTTT. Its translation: CASSEAQAGDQPQHF.

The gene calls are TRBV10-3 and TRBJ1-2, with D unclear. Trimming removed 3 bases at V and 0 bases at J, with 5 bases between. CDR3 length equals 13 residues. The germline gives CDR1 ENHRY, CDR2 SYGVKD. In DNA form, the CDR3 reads TGTGCCATCAGTGAACAGCCTAACTATGGCTACACCTTC. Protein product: CAISEQPNYGYTF.

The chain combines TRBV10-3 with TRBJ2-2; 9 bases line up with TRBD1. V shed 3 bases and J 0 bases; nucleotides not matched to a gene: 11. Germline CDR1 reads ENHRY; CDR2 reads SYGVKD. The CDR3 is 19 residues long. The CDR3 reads CAISDRDRVVSSNTGELFF. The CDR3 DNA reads TGTGCCATCAGTGACCGGGACAGGGTAGTATCGTCGAACACCGGGGAGCTGTTTTTT.

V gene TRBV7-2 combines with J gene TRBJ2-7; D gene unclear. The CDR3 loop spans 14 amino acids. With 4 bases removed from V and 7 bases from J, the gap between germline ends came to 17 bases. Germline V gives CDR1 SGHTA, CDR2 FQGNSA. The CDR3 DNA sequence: TGTGCCAGCAGCTCTCAGGTGGCTTCGGATGAGCAGTACTTC. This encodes CASSSQVASDEQYF.

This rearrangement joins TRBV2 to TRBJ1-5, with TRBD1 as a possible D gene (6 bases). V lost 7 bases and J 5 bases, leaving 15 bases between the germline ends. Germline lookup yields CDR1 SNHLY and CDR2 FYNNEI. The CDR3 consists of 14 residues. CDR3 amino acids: CASTRGRLDQPQHF. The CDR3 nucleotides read TGTGCCAGCACTAGGGGGAGACTCGATCAGCCCCAGCATTTT.

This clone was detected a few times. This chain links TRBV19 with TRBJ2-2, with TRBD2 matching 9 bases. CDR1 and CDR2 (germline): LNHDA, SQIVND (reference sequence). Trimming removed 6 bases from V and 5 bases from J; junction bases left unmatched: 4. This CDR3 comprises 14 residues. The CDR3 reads CASSRTSATGELFF. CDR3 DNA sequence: TGTGCCAGTAGCCGGACTAGCGCGACCGGGGAGCTGTTTTTT. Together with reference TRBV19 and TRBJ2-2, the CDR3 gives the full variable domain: DGGITQSPKYLFRKEGQNVTLSCEQNLNHDAMYWYRQDPGQGLRLIYYSQIVNDFQKGDIAEGYSVSREKKESFPLTVTSAQKNPTAFYLCASSRTSATGELFFGEGSRLTVL.

The CDR3 region has the DNA TGTGCCAGCAGTGTCTGGGGAGGGGGTTTCGAGCAGTTCTTC. Translating gives CASSVWGGGFEQFF. The genes are TRBV6-4 and TRBJ2-1, with D perhaps matching TRBD2 (7 bases). The V gene lost 4 bases and the J gene lost 10 bases, with 17 bases spanning the gap. CDR3 size: 14 residues. Germline CDR1 is MRHNA and CDR2 is SNTAGT.

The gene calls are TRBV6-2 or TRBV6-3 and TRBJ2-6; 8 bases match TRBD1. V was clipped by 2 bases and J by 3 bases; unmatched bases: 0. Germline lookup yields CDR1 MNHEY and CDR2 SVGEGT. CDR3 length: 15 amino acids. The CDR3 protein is CASSYTGGGANVLTF. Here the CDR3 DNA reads TGTGCCAGCAGTTACACAGGGGGTGGGGCCAACGTCCTGACTTTC.

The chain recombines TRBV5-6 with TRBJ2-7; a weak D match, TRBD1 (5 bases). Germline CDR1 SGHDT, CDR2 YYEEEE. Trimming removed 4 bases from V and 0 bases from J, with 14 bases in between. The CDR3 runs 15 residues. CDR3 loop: CASSPNPTVSYEQYF. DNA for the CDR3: TGTGCCAGCAGCCCGAACCCGACAGTCTCCTACGAGCAGTACTTC.

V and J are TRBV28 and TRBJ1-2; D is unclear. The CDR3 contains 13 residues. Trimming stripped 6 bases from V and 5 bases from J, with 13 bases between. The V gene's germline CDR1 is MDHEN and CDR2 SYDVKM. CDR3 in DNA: TGTGCCAGCAGCCCCGGGAATGGGTATGGCTACACCTTC. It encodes CASSPGNGYGYTF.

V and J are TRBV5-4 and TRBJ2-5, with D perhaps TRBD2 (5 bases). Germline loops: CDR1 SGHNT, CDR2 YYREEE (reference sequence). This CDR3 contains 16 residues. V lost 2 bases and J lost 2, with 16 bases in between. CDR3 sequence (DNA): TGTGCCAGCAGCTTTGGGAGTCGGCCAAGACAAGAGACCCAGTACTTC. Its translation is CASSFGSRPRQETQYF.

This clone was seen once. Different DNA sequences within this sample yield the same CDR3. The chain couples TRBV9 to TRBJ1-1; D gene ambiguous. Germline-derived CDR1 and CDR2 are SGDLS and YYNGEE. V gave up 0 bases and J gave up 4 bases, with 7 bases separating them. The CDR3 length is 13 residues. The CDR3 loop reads CASSVGGSTEAFF. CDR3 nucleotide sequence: TGTGCCAGCAGCGTAGGAGGGTCCACTGAAGCTTTCTTT.

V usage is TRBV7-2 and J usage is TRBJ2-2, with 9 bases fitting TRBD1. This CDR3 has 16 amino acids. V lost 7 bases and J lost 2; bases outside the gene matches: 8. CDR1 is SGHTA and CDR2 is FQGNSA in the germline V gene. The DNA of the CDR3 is TGTGCCAGCAAAATGGACAGGGGTCCAAACACCGGGGAGCTGTTTTTT. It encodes CASKMDRGPNTGELFF.

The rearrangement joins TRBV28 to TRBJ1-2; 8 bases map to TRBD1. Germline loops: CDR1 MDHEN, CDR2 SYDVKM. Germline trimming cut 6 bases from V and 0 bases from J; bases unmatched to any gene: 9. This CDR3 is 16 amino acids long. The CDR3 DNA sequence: TGTGCCAGCAGAAGGATCCCGGGACAGGCTAACTATGGCTACACCTTC. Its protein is CASRRIPGQANYGYTF.

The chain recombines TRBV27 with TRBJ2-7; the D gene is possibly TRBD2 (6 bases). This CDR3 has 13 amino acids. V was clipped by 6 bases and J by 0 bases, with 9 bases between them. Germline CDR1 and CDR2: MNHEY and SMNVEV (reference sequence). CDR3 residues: CASSRGNSYEQYF. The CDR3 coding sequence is TGTGCCAGCAGCCGGGGGAACTCCTACGAGCAGTACTTC.